This passage covers 22 T cell receptor beta chains from one sample sequenced in a study of blood T cell repertoires in COVID-19 (dated by TCRdb to about 2020). The library was produced with the immunoSEQ multiplex PCR assay. TCRdb took over this immuneACCESS table, retaining in-frame rearrangements with V and J assigned. Such tables are incomplete; in checked studies, under half of the missing clones stem from an unresolved V gene, and the remainder is unexplained. This sample has approximately 17,000 clones in its table, and nearly 90% of those were observed once. The biggest ten clones account for about 49% of the sample. The sample comprised peripheral blood. All receptors derive from a human donor in a cohort sampled during active COVID-19.

The chain is built from TRBV29-1 and TRBJ2-1, with 11 bases identical to TRBD1. The germline V gene encodes CDR1 SQVTM and CDR2 ANQGSEA. The CDR3 sequence is 13 residues long. Germline trimming cut 6 bases from V and 6 bases from J; bases unmatched to any gene: 4. The CDR3 sequence: CSVGQGATNEQFF. CDR3 coding DNA: TGCAGCGTCGGACAGGGGGCTACCAATGAGCAGTTCTTC.

The V call is TRBV27, the J call TRBJ2-1; 9 positions agree with TRBD2. The CDR3 runs 17 residues. CDR1 is MNHEY and CDR2 is SMNVEV in the germline V gene (reference sequence). Trimming cost V 0 bases and J 2 bases; bases outside gene matches: 5. In DNA, the CDR3 is TGTGCCAGCAGTTTATCCCCTCCTAGCGGGGCCTACAATGAGCAGTTCTTC. Translation: CASSLSPPSGAYNEQFF.

The rearrangement uses TRBV9 and TRBJ2-2; no firm D call. The V end was cut by 0 bases, the J end by 4 bases, with 4 bases between. Germline CDR1 and CDR2: SGDLS and YYNGEE. The CDR3 consists of 13 residues. CDR3: CASSVVSTGELFF. The DNA for the CDR3 is TGTGCCAGCAGCGTAGTGAGCACCGGGGAGCTGTTTTTT.

J is TRBJ1-1 and V is TRBV2, with unresolved D. CDR3 size: 14 residues. V gave up 6 bases and J gave up 11 bases, with 22 bases separating them. Germline V gene data show CDR1 as SNHLY and CDR2 as FYNNEI. The CDR3 here is CASRETSPAVFAFF. In DNA, the CDR3 is TGTGCCAGCAGAGAGACTAGTCCGGCTGTATTCGCTTTCTTT.

The genes are TRBV2 and TRBJ2-7; D is unclear. The CDR3 covers 13 residues. With 2 bases removed from V and 2 bases from J, the gap between germline ends came to 7 bases. CDR1 is SNHLY, CDR2 FYNNEI, per germline. CDR3 bases: TGTGCCAGCAGTGAAAACTTAGCCTACGAGCAGTACTTC. Residues: CASSENLAYEQYF.

The V call is TRBV4-2, the J call TRBJ2-1, with TRBD2 matching over 8 bases. V gave up 4 bases and J gave up 8 bases; unmatched junction bases: 13. This CDR3 is built from 16 residues. The germline V gene encodes CDR1 LGHNA and CDR2 YNFKEQ. The CDR3 DNA is TGTGCCAGCAGCCGCCCAGGGGCGGGGGGAGGTGATGAGCAGTTCTTC. Residues: CASSRPGAGGGDEQFF.

This chain links TRBV5-1 with TRBJ1-2, with D maybe TRBD1 (6 bases). The germline V and J ends were trimmed by 0 bases and 5 bases, with 11 bases remaining between them. The germline V gene encodes CDR1 SGHRS and CDR2 YFSETQ. The CDR3 extends over 14 amino acids. CDR3 DNA: TGCGCCAGCAGCTTGGAGACAGGCAGTTATGGCTACACCTTC. It encodes CASSLETGSYGYTF.

V and J are TRBV10-3 and TRBJ1-2; D gene uncertain. From germline, CDR1 is ENHRY and CDR2 SYGVKD. The CDR3 loop spans 12 amino acids. Between the trimmed V and J ends, which lost 6 bases and 7 bases, there was a span of 12 bases. CDR3 in amino acids: CAIRTSGPGYTF. The DNA of the CDR3 is TGTGCCATCAGGACATCAGGCCCTGGCTACACCTTC.

The rearrangement uses TRBV10-1 and TRBJ2-3, with D tentatively TRBD2 (5 bases). V shed 6 bases and J shed 0 bases, with 10 bases lying between them. Germline V lookup: CDR1 WNHNN, CDR2 SYGVQD (reference sequence). The CDR3 has 14 residues. CDR3 amino acids: CASSPGTSTDTQYF. The CDR3 DNA is TGCGCCAGCAGCCCGGGAACTAGCACAGATACGCAGTATTTT.

In its sample, this clone was seen a few times. The chain has TRBV10-2 and TRBJ2-2, with 9 bases lining up with TRBD2. Germline trimming cut 3 bases from V and 4 bases from J; bases unmatched to any gene: 6. This CDR3 spans 16 amino acids. The germline gives CDR1 WSHSY, CDR2 SAAADI. CDR3 DNA: TGCGCCAGCAGTGATATAGCGGGGGTGAGCACCGGGGAGCTGTTTTTT. This encodes CASSDIAGVSTGELFF.

The chain uses TRBV7-2 and TRBJ2-3, with 11 bases lining up with TRBD2. V shed 3 bases and J 2 bases; nucleotides not matched to a gene: 1. The germline V gene encodes CDR1 SGHTA and CDR2 FQGNSA. CDR3 length equals 15 residues. CDR3 amino acids: CASSLTSGNTDTQYF. For the CDR3, the DNA is TGTGCCAGCAGCTTGACTAGCGGGAACACAGATACGCAGTATTTT.

This chain joins TRBV27 and TRBJ1-2, with 7 bases identical to TRBD1. The CDR3 spans 15 residues. Germline V gene lookup returns CDR1 MNHEY and CDR2 SMNVEV (reference sequence). Losses at the gene ends were 4 bases for V and 5 bases for J; bases not matched to a gene: 10. For the CDR3, the DNA is TGTGCCAGCAGTTGGCGAATGGCAGGGGGGTATGGCTACACCTTC. It encodes CASSWRMAGGYGYTF.

The sample holds one count of this clone. Germline is not matched at one junction end, which may reflect a read error. CDR3 sequence (DNA): TGTGCCAGCAGTGAAAGGACACCGGATGGCTACACCTTT. Amino acid sequence: CASSERTPDGYTF. The chain links TRBV6-1 to TRBJ1-2; maybe TRBD1 (5 bases). This CDR3 region has 13 residues. In germline, CDR1 is MNHNS, CDR2 SASEGT.

J is TRBJ1-5 and V is TRBV9; D perhaps matches TRBD1 (5 bases). Per the germline V gene, CDR1 is SGDLS and CDR2 is YYNGEE. CDR3 length: 15 residues. V was shortened by 4 bases and J by 6 bases, with 17 bases between the two germline ends. CDR3 sequence reads: CASSPSGALSQPQHF. CDR3 in DNA: TGTGCCAGCAGCCCTAGTGGGGCCTTGAGTCAGCCCCAGCATTTT. Using reference TRBV9 and TRBJ1-5 for the parts outside the CDR3, the full variable domain is DSGVTQTPKHLITATGQRVTLRCSPRSGDLSVYWYQQSLDQGLQFLIQYYNGEERAKGNILERFSAQQFPDLHSELNLSSLELGDSALYFCASSPSGALSQPQHFGDGTRLSIL.

The rearrangement joins TRBV19 to TRBJ1-1, with D possibly matching TRBD1 (5 bases). The CDR3 contains 12 residues. Between the trimmed V and J ends, which lost 3 bases and 5 bases, there was a span of 7 bases. Germline V gene sequence: CDR1 LNHDA, CDR2 SQIVND (reference sequence). Here the CDR3 DNA reads TGTGCCAGTAGTATCAGGGCAACTGAAGCTTTCTTT. This encodes CASSIRATEAFF.

The chain has TRBV5-4 and TRBJ1-1; the D gene is possibly TRBD1 (6 bases). Looked up from germline, CDR1 is SGHNT and CDR2 is YYREEE (reference sequence). The V end was cut by 1 base, the J end by 2 bases, with 18 bases between. The CDR3 sequence is 17 residues long. CDR3 sequence reads: CASSLPGGPGVNTEAFF. The CDR3 nucleotides read TGTGCCAGCAGCTTGCCCGGGGGGCCGGGGGTAAACACTGAAGCTTTCTTT.

J is TRBJ2-1 and V is TRBV29-1, with TRBD2 matching 10 bases. CDR1 is SQVTM and CDR2 is ANQGSEA in the germline V gene. The V and J ends lost 6 bases and 7 bases, in that order; junction bases with no gene match: 9. The CDR3 length is 14 residues. The CDR3 DNA follows: TGCAGCGTCCTCAGCGGGGGGGCGTCTAATGAGCAGTTCTTC. Translated, it gives CSVLSGGASNEQFF.

This chain uses TRBV5-6 with TRBJ1-1; 7 positions agree with TRBD1. This CDR3 region has 15 residues. The V gene's germline CDR1 is SGHDT and CDR2 YYEEEE. Trimming at V came to 4 bases and at J to 1 base, leaving 7 bases not matched to a gene. CDR3 protein: CASSVDRVWNTEAFF. The CDR3 DNA reads as TGTGCCAGCAGCGTAGACAGGGTATGGAACACTGAAGCTTTCTTT.

This chain joins TRBV9 and TRBJ2-1; 15 nucleotides agree with TRBD2. This CDR3 contains 18 residues. The V gene end was trimmed by 0 bases and the J gene end by 4 bases; junction bases not matched to a gene: 5. Germline V gives CDR1 SGDLS, CDR2 YYNGEE. The CDR3, as DNA: TGTGCCAGCAGCGTAGGGCCCGGGACTAGCGGGGGGTACAATGAGCAGTTCTTC. This translates into CASSVGPGTSGGYNEQFF.

This chain links TRBV10-1 with TRBJ2-7; a weak D match, TRBD1 (5 bases). This CDR3 has 13 amino acids. Trimming shortened V by 6 bases and J by 6 bases, and 15 bases separated the two germline ends. In germline, CDR1 is WNHNN, CDR2 SYGVQD (reference sequence). The CDR3 region is CASRSVAGREQYF. For the CDR3, the DNA is TGCGCCAGCAGGTCTGTCGCAGGGCGCGAGCAGTACTTC.

This rearrangement joins TRBV7-9 to TRBJ2-2; weak D call: TRBD1 (6 bases). Trimming pared 5 bases from V and 5 bases from J, leaving 15 bases between. Germline CDR1 SEHNR, CDR2 FQNEAQ (reference sequence). The CDR3 spans 15 residues. The CDR3: CASSVTPGQTGELFF. CDR3 bases: TGTGCCAGCAGCGTTACTCCGGGACAAACCGGGGAGCTGTTTTTT. Combining the CDR3 with reference TRBV7-9 and TRBJ2-2 gives the whole variable domain DTGVSQNPRHKITKRGQNVTFRCDPISEHNRLYWYRQTLGQGPEFLTYFQNEAQLEKSRLLSDRFSAERPKGSFSTLEIQRTEQGDSAMYLCASSVTPGQTGELFFGEGSRLTVL.

This chain connects TRBV19 to TRBJ2-3, with 7 bases matching TRBD1. V lost 7 bases and J lost 5; bases outside the gene matches: 18. CDR1 and CDR2 (germline): LNHDA, SQIVND (reference sequence). The CDR3 is 17 amino acids. The CDR3 is CASTTLRTGVDGDTQYF. The CDR3 nucleotides read TGTGCCAGTACTACCTTACGGACAGGAGTTGACGGAGATACGCAGTATTTT.